The source of this TCR beta chain is a study of blood T cell repertoires in COVID-19. Trimming took off 1 base at V and 4 bases at J, with 10 bases between the two ends. The V gene's germline CDR1 is LNHDA and CDR2 SQIVND (reference sequence). The CDR3 runs 14 residues. Original methodology: Reference gene primer amplification in the assay estimated nucleated cell counts. Profiling relied on immunoSEQ multiplex PCR, and the TCRdb table lists in-frame clones only, not all of them. The DNA was the basis for D and trimming; V, J and clone size are from that table. The data hold over 250,000 clones, with around 90% observed a single time.

This TCR derives from a woman in her thirties who had recovered from COVID-19. The material sequenced was PBMCs or T cells enriched from blood (not recorded which). This chain joins TRBV19 and TRBJ1-1; possible D gene TRBD1, 5 bases. The CDR3 DNA is TGTGCCAGTAGTATAGTCTCAGGGTTCACTGAAGCTTTCTTT. It specifies CASSIVSGFTEAFF.